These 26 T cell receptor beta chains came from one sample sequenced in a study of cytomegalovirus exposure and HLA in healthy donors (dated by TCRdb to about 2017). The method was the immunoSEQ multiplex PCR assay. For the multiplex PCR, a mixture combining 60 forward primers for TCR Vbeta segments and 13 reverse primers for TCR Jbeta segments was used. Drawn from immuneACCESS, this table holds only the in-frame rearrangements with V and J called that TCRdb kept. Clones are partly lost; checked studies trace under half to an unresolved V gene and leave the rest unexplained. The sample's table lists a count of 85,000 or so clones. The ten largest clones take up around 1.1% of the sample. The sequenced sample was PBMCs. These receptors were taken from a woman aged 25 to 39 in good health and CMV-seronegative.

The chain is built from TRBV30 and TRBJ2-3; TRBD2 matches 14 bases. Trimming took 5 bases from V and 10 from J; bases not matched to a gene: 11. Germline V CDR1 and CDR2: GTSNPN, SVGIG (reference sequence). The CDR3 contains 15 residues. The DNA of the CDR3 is TGTGCCTGGGGGGGCACGGGACTAGCGGGAGAGGCGCAGTATTTT. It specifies CAWGGTGLAGEAQYF.

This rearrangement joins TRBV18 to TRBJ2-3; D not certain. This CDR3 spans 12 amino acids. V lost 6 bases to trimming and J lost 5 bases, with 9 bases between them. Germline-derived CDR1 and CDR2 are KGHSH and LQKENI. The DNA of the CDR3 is TGTGCCAGCTCCTCACAAGAAGATACGCAGTATTTT. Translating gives CASSSQEDTQYF.

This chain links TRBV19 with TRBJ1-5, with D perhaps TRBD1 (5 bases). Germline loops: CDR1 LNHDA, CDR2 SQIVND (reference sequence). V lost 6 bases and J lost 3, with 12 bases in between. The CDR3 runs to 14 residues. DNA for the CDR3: TGTGCCAGTAGACCAGGGATGCACAATCAGCCCCAGCATTTT. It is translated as CASRPGMHNQPQHF.

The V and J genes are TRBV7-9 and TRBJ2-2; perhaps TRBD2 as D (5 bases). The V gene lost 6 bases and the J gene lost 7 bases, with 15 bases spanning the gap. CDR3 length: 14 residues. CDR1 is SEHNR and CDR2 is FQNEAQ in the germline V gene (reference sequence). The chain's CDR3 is CASSGAIGVGELFF. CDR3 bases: TGTGCCAGCAGTGGCGCAATCGGGGTCGGGGAGCTGTTTTTT.

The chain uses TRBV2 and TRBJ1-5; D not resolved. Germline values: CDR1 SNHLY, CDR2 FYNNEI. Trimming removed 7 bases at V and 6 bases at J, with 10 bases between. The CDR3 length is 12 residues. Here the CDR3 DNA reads TGTGCCAGCATCGAACGGGGTCAGCCCCAGCATTTT. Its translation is CASIERGQPQHF.

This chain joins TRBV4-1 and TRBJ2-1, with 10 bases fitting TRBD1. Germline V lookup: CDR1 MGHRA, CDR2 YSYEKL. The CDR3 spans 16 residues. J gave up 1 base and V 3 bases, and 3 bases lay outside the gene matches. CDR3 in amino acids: CASSQGQGPSYNEQFF. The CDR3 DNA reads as TGCGCCAGCAGCCAGGGACAGGGGCCTTCCTACAATGAGCAGTTCTTC.

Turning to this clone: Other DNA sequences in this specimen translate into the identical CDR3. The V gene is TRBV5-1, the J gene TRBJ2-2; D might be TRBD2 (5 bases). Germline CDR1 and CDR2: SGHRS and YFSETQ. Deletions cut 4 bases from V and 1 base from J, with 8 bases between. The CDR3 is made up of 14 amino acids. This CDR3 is CASSLGLNTGELFF. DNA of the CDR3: TGCGCCAGCAGCCTTGGACTGAACACCGGGGAGCTGTTTTTT.

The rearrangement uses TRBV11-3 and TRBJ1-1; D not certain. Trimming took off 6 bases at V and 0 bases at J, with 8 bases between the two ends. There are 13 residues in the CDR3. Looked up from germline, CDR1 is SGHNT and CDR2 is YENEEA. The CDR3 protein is CASSKNMNTEAFF. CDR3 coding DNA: TGTGCCAGCAGTAAGAACATGAACACTGAAGCTTTCTTT.

CDR3 amino acids: CATSRDSTNTGELFF. CDR3 sequence (DNA): TGTGCCACCAGCAGAGATAGTACTAACACCGGGGAGCTGTTTTTT. This rearrangement joins TRBV15 to TRBJ2-2; D remains ambiguous. With 0 bases removed from V and 2 bases from J, the gap between germline ends came to 7 bases. The CDR3 is 15 amino acids. Germline lookup yields CDR1 LNHNV and CDR2 YYDKDF (reference sequence).

CDR3 amino acids: CASRFPGQGAENGYTF. For the CDR3, the DNA is TGTGCCAGTAGATTTCCGGGACAGGGGGCGGAAAATGGCTACACCTTC. The V gene is TRBV19, the J gene TRBJ1-2; 12 bases line up with TRBD1. V lost 6 bases and J lost 6; bases outside the gene matches: 11. This CDR3 contains 16 residues. Germline lookup yields CDR1 LNHDA and CDR2 SQIVND (reference sequence).

CDR3 DNA sequence: TGTGCCAGCACCGCCCCGGGACAGAAATACGAGCAGTACTTC. This encodes CASTAPGQKYEQYF. The gene calls are TRBV6-5 and TRBJ2-7, with 7 bases aligning to TRBD1. The CDR3 spans 14 residues. The V gene end was trimmed by 7 bases and the J gene end by 4 bases; junction bases not matched to a gene: 10. Germline V gives CDR1 MNHEY, CDR2 SVGAGI.

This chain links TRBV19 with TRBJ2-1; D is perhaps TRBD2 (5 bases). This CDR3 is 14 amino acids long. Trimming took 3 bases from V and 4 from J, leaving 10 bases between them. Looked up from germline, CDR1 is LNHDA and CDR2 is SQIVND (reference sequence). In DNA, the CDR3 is TGTGCCAGTAGTATCCGGACTCTTTACAATGAGCAGTTCTTC. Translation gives CASSIRTLYNEQFF.

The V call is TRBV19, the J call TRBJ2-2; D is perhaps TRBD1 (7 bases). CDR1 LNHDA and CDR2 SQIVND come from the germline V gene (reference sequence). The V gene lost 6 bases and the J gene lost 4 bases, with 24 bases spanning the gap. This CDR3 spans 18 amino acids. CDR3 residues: CASSMEGRQGLSTGELFF. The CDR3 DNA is TGTGCCAGTAGCATGGAGGGGCGACAGGGTCTGAGCACCGGGGAGCTGTTTTTT.

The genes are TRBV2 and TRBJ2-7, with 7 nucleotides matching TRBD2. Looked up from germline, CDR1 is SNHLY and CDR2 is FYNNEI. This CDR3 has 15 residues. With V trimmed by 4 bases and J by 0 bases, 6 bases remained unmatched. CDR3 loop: CASSVGLVSSYEQYF. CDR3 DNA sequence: TGTGCCAGCAGTGTTGGACTAGTGAGCTCCTACGAGCAGTACTTC.

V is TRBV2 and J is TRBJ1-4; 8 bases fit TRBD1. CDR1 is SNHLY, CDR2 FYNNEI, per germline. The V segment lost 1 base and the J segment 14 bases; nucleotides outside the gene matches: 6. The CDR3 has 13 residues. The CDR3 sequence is CASSEGDRGNLFF. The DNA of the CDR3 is TGTGCCAGCAGTGAAGGTGACAGGGGAAATCTGTTTTTT. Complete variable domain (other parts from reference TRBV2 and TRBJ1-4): EPEVTQTPSHQVTQMGQEVILRCVPISNHLYFYWYRQILGQKVEFLVSFYNNEISEKSEIFDDQFSVERPDGSNFTLKIRSTKLEDSAMYFCASSEGDRGNLFFGSGTQLSVL.

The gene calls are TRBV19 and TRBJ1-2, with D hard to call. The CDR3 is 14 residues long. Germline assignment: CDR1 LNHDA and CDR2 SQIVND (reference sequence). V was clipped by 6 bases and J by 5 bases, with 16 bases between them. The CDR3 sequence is CASSPVRGGYGYTF. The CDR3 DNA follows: TGTGCCAGTAGCCCAGTTCGGGGTGGGTATGGCTACACCTTC.

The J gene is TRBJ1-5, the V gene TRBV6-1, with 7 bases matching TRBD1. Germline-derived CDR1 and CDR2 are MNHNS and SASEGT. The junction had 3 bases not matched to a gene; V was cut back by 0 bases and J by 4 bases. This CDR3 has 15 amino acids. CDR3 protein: CASSEAHRGNQPQHF. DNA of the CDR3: TGTGCCAGCAGTGAAGCCCACAGGGGAAATCAGCCCCAGCATTTT.

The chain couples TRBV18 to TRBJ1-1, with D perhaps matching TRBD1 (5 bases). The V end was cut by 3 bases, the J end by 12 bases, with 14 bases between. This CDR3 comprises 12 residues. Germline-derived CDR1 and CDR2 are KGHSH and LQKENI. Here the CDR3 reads CASSPEGGGTFF. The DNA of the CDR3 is TGTGCCAGCTCACCCGAGGGCGGGGGAACTTTCTTT.

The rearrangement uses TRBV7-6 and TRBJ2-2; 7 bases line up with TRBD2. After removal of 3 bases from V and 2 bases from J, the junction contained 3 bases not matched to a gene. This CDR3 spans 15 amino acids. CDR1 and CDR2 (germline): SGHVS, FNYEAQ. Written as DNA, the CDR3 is TGTGCCAGCAGCTTGGTAGCGGGTAACACCGGGGAGCTGTTTTTT. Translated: CASSLVAGNTGELFF.

Written as DNA, the CDR3 is TGTGCCAGCTCACTCTCGGGACAGGGGTACGAGCAGTACTTC. Translating it yields CASSLSGQGYEQYF. The J gene is TRBJ2-7, the V gene TRBV18; 10 bases align to TRBD1. CDR1 and CDR2 (germline): KGHSH, LQKENI. After removal of 4 bases from V and 4 bases from J, the junction contained 4 bases not matched to a gene. CDR3 length: 14 residues.

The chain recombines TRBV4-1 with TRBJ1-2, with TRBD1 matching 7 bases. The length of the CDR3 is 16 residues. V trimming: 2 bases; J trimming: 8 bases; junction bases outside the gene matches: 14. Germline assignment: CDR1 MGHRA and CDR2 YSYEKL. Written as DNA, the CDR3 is TGCGCCAGCAGCCAATTAGGAGGACAGGCGACCGGAGGCTACACCTTC. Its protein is CASSQLGGQATGGYTF.

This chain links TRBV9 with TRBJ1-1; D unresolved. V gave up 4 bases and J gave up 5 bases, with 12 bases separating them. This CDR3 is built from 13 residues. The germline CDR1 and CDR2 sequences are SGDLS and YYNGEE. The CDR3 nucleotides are TGTGCCAGCAGCCCGGCGGGGAGGACTGAAGCTTTCTTT. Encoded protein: CASSPAGRTEAFF. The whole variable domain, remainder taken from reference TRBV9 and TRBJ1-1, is DSGVTQTPKHLITATGQRVTLRCSPRSGDLSVYWYQQSLDQGLQFLIQYYNGEERAKGNILERFSAQQFPDLHSELNLSSLELGDSALYFCASSPAGRTEAFFGQGTRLTVV.

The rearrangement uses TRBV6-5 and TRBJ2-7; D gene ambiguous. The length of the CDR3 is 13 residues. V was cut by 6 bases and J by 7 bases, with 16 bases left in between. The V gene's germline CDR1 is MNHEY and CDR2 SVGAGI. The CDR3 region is CASSLTRIGEQYF. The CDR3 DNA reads TGTGCCAGCAGCCTGACGCGGATAGGTGAGCAGTACTTC.

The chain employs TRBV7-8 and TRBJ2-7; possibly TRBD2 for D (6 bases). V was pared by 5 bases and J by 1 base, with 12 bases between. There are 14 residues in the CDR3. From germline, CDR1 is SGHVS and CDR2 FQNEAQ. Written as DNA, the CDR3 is TGTGCCAGCAGCCCCCCGGGACTGTCCTACGAGCAGTACTTC. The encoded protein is CASSPPGLSYEQYF.

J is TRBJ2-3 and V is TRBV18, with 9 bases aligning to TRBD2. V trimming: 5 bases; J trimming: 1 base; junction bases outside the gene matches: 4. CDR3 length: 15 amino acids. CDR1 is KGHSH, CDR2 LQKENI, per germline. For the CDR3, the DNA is TGTGCCAGCTCATCCCGGACTAGCGGCACAGATACGCAGTATTTT. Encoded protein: CASSSRTSGTDTQYF.

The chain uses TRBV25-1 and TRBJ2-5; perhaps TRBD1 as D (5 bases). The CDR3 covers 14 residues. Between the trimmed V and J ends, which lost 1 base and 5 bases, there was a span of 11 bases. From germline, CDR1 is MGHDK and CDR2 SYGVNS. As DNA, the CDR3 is TGTGCCAGCAGTGAATTAAGGGGTGGCGAGACCCAGTACTTC. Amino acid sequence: CASSELRGGETQYF.